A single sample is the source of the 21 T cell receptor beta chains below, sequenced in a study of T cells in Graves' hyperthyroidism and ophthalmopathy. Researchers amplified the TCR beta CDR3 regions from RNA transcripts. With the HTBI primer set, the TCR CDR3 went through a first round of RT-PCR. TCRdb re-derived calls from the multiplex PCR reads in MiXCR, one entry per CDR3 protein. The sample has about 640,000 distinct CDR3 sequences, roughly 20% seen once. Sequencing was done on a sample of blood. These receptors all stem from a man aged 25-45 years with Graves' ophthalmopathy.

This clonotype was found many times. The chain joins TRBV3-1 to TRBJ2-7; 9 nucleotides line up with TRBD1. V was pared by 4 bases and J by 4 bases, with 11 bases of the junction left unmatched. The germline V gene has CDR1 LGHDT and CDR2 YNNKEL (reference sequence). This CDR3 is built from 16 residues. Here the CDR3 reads CASSLGGGQGRYEQYF. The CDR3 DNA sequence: TGTGCCAGCAGCCTCGGAGGAGGACAGGGGAGGTACGAGCAGTACTTC.

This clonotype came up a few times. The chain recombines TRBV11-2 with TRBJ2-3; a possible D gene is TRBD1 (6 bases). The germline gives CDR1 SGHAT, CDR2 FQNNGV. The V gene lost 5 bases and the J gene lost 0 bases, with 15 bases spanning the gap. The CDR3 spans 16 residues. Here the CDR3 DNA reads TGTGCCAGCAGCCTAAGTCAGGGGTCTAGCACAGATACGCAGTATTTT. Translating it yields CASSLSQGSSTDTQYF.

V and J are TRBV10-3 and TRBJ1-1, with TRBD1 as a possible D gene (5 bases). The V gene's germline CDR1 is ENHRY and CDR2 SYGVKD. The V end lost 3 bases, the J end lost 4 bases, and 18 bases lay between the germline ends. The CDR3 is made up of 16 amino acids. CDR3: CAISDPPQGLVTEAFF. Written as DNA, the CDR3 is TGTGCCATCAGTGATCCTCCCCAGGGACTCGTCACTGAAGCTTTCTTT.

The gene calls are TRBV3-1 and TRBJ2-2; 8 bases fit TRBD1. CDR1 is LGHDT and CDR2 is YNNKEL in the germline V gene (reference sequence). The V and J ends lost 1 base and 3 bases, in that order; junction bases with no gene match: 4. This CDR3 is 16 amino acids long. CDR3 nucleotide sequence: TGTGCCAGCAGCCAAGGGGACAGGATCCACACCGGGGAGCTGTTTTTT. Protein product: CASSQGDRIHTGELFF.

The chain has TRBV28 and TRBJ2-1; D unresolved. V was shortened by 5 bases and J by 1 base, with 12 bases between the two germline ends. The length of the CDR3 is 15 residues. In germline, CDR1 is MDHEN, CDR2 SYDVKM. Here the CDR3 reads CASSTSFRSYNEQFF. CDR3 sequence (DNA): TGTGCCAGCAGTACCAGTTTTCGTTCCTACAATGAGCAGTTCTTC.

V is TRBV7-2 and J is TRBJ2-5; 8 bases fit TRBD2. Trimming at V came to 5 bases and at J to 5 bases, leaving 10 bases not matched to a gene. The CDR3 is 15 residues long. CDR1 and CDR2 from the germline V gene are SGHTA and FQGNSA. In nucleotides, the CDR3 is TGTGCCAGCAGCCCCCGGACTAGCCGAGATGAGACCCAGTACTTC. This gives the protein CASSPRTSRDETQYF.

The CDR3 region is CASSLFSAGAYEQYF. The CDR3 DNA sequence: TGTGCCAGCAGCTTGTTTTCCGCTGGCGCCTACGAGCAGTACTTC. This sequence joins TRBV11-2 and TRBJ2-7; D call uncertain. Germline CDR1 SGHAT, CDR2 FQNNGV. This CDR3 spans 15 amino acids. Trimming took off 3 bases at V and 2 bases at J, with 14 bases between the two ends.

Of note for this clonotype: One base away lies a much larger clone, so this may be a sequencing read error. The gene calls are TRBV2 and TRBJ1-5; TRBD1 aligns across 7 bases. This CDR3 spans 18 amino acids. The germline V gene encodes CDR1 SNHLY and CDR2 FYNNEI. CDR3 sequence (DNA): TGTGCCAACAGTGGGGACCGGGACAGAGATATAAGCAATCAGCCCCAGCATTTT. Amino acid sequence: CANSGDRDRDISNQPQHF.

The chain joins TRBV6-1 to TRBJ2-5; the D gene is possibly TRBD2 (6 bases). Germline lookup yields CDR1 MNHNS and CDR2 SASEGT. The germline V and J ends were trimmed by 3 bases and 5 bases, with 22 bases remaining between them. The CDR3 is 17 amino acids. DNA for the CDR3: TGTGCCAGCAGTGAGATGTGGCAGGCGGGGTCGAAGGAGACCCAGTACTTC. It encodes CASSEMWQAGSKETQYF.

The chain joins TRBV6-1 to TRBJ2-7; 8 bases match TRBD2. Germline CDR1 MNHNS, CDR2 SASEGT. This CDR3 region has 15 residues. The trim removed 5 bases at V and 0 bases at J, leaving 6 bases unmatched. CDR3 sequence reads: CASSFGTRDSYEQYF. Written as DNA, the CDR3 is TGTGCCAGCAGTTTCGGGACTAGGGACTCCTACGAGCAGTACTTC.

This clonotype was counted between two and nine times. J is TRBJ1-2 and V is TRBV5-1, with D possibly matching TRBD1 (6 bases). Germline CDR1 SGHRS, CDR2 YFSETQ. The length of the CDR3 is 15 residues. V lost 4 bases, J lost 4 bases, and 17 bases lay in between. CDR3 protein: CASSQTPRDIYGYTF. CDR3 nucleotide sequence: TGCGCCAGCAGCCAGACACCCCGGGACATCTATGGCTACACCTTC. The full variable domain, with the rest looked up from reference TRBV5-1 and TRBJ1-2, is KAGVTQTPRYLIKTRGQQVTLSCSPISGHRSVSWYQQTPGQGLQFLFEYFSETQRNKGNFPGRFSGRQFSNSRSEMNVSTLELGDSALYLCASSQTPRDIYGYTFGSGTRLTVV.

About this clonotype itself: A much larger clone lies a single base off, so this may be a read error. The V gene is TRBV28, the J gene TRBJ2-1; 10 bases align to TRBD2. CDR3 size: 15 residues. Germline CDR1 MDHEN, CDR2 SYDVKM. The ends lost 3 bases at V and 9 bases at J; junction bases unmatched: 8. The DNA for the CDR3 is TGTGCCAGCAGTTTGCCCCGGGCTAGCGGGGGTGAGCAGTTCTTC. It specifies CASSLPRASGGEQFF.

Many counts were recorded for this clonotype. The DNA for the CDR3 is TGTGCCAGCAGCCACGACAGGGGCTTAGTGGAGACCCAGTACTTC. Its translation is CASSHDRGLVETQYF. The chain uses TRBV11-2 and TRBJ2-5; 8 nucleotides agree with TRBD1. CDR1 SGHAT and CDR2 FQNNGV come from the germline V gene. CDR3 length equals 15 residues. The ends lost 5 bases at V and 5 bases at J; junction bases unmatched: 10.

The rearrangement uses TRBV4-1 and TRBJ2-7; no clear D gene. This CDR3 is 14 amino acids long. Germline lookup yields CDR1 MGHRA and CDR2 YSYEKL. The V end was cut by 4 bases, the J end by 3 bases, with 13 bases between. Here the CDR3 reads CASSRPGPDYEQYF. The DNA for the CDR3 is TGCGCCAGCAGCCGGCCAGGACCCGACTACGAGCAGTACTTC.

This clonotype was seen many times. CDR3 loop: CASSSNRGLTEAFF. The CDR3 nucleotides read TGTGCCAGCAGCTCTAACAGGGGGCTAACTGAAGCTTTCTTT. The genes are TRBV7-8 and TRBJ1-1; 9 positions agree with TRBD1. This CDR3 comprises 14 residues. Germline V lookup: CDR1 SGHVS, CDR2 FQNEAQ. Trimming took 4 bases from V and 5 from J; bases not matched to a gene: 5.

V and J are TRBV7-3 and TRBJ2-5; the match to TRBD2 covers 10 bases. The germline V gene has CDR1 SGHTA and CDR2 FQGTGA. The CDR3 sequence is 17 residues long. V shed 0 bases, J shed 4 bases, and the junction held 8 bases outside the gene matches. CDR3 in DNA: TGTGCCAGCAGCTTAACCTCTCTAGCGGGAGTCAGAGAGACCCAGTACTTC. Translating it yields CASSLTSLAGVRETQYF.

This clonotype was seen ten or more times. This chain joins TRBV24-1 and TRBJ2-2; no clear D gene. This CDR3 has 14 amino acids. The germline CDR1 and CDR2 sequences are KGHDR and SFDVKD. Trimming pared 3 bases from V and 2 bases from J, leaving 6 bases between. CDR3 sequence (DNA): TGTGCCACCAGTGATGATGGAAACACCGGGGAGCTGTTTTTT. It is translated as CATSDDGNTGELFF.

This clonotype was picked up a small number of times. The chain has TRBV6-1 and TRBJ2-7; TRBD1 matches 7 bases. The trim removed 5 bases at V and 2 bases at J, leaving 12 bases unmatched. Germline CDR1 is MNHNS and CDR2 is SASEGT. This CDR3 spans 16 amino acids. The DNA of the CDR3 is TGTGCCAGCAGTAACAGGGGCGGCGGGCTTACCTACGAGCAGTACTTC. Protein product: CASSNRGGGLTYEQYF.

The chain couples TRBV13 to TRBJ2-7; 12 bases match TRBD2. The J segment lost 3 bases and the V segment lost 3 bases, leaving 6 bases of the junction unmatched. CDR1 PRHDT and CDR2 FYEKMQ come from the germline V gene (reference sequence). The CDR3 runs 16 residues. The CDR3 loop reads CASSFGLAGPNYEQYF. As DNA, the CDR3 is TGTGCCAGCAGCTTCGGACTAGCGGGACCAAACTACGAGCAGTACTTC.

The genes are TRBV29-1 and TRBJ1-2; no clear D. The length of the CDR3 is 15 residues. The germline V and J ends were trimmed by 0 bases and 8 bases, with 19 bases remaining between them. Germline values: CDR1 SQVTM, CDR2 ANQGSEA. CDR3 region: CSVEDVVAFKEGYTF. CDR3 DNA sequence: TGCAGCGTTGAAGATGTGGTTGCGTTTAAGGAAGGCTACACCTTC.

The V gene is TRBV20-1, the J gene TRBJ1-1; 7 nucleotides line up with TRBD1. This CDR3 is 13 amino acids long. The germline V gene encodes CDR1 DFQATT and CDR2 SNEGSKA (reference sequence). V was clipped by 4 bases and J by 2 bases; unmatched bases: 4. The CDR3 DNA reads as TGCAGTGCTACTACAGGGGCTAACACTGAAGCTTTCTTT. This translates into CSATTGANTEAFF.